This T cell receptor (beta chain) was retrieved from a study of T-cell reconstitution after alpha-beta-depleted transplantation in children. Construction of the TCRbeta library involved unique molecular identifiers. Using its own MiXCR run on the PCR reads, TCRdb lists one record per CDR3 protein. The sample consists of about 480,000 distinct CDR3 sequences, around 13% of them appearing once. CDR1 and CDR2 (germline): SGHAT, FQDESV (reference sequence). The junction had 11 bases not matched to a gene; V was cut back by 0 bases and J by 4 bases. CDR3 length equals 18 residues. Sample: PBMCs from the stem cell graft donor, taken from the stem cell graft. V is TRBV11-1 and J is TRBJ2-3, with 9 bases identical to TRBD2. This receptor was obtained from a human donor who donated a stem cell graft to a child with combined immunodeficiency. The CDR3 sequence: CASSLAASGAPRADTQYF. For the CDR3, the DNA is TGTGCCAGCAGCTTAGCAGCTAGCGGGGCCCCAAGGGCAGATACGCAGTATTTT.